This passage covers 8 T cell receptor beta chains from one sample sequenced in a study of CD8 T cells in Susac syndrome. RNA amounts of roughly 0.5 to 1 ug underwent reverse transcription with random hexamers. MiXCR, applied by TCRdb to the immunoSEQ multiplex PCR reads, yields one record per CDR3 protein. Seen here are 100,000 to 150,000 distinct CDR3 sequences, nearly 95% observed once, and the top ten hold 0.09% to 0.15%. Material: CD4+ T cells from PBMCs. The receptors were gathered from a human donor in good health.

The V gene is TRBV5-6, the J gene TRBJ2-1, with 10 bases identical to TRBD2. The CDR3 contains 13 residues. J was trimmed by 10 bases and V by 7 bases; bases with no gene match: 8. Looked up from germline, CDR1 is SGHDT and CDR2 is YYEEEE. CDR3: CASQLAGVVEQFF. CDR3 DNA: TGTGCCAGCCAGCTAGCGGGAGTTGTGGAGCAGTTCTTC. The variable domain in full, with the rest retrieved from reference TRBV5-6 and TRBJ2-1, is DAGVTQSPTHLIKTRGQQVTLRCSPKSGHDTVSWYQQALGQGPQFIFQYYEEEERQRGNFPDRFSGHQFPNYSSELNVNALLLGDSALYLCASQLAGVVEQFFGPGTRLTVL.

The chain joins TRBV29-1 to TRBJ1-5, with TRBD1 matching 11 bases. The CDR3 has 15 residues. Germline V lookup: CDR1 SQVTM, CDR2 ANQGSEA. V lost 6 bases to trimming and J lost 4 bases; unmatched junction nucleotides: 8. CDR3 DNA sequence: TGCAGCGTCGCAAGGGGGACAGGGGGTAATCAGCCCCAGCATTTT. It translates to CSVARGTGGNQPQHF.

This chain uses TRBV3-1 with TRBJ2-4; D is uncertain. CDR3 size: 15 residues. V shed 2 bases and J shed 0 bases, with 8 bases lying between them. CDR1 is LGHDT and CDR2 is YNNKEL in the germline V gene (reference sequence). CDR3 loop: CASSQLYLAKNIQYF. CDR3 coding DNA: TGTGCCAGCAGCCAACTGTATTTAGCCAAAAACATTCAGTACTTC.

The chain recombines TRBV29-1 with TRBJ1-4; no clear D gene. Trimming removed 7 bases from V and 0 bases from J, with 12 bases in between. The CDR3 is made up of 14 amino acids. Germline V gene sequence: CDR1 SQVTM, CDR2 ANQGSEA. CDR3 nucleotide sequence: TGCAGCGCCGTCCAATTTGCAACTAATGAAAAACTGTTTTTT. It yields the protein CSAVQFATNEKLFF.

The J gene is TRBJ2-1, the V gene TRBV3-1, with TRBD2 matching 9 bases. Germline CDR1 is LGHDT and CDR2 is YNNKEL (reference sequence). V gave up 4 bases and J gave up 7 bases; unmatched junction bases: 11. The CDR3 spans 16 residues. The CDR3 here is CASSPFPGLAKNEQFF. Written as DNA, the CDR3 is TGTGCCAGCAGCCCCTTCCCGGGACTAGCAAAGAATGAGCAGTTCTTC.

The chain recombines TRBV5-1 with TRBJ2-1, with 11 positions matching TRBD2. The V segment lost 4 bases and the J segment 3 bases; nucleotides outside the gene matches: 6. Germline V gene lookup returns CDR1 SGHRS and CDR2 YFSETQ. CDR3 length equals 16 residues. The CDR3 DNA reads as TGCGCCAGCAGCCCTACTAGCGGGAGTTTCTACAATGAGCAGTTCTTC. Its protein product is CASSPTSGSFYNEQFF.

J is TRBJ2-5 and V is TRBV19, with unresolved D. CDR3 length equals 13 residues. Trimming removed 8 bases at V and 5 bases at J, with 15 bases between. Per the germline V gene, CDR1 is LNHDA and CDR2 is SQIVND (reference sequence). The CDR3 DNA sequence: TGTGCCAGTTCTCAGGTTCTGCGCGAGACCCAGTACTTC. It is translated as CASSQVLRETQYF.

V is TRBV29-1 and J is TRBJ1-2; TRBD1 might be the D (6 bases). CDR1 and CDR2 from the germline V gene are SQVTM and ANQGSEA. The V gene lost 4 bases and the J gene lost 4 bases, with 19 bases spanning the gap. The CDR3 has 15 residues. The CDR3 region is CSVVSEWGAGYGYTF. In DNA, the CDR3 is TGCAGCGTTGTATCCGAGTGGGGGGCTGGCTATGGCTACACCTTC.